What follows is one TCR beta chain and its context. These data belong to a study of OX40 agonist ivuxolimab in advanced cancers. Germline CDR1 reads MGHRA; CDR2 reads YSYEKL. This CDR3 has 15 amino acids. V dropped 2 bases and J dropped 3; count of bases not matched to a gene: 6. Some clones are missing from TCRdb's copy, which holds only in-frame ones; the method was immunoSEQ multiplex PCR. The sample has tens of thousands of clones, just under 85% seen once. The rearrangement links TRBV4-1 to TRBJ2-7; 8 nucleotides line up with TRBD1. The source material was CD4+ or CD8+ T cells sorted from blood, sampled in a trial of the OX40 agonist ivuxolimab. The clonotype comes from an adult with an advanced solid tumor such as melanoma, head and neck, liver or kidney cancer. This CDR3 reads CASSQPDRENYEQYF. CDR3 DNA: TGCGCCAGCAGCCAACCGGACAGGGAGAACTACGAGCAGTACTTC.